This TCR beta chain was profiled in a study of CD8 T cells in ankylosing spondylitis. The ends were cut back, 11 bases at V and 5 bases at J, with 21 bases in the middle. This CDR3 is built from 15 residues. The germline V gene encodes CDR1 SNHLY and CDR2 FYNNEI. One entry per CDR3 protein results from TCRdb running MiXCR on the 5' RACE reads. The repertoire holds around 100,000 distinct CDR3 sequences, with around 24% as singletons. The origin of this receptor is a male donor with ankylosing spondylitis. Sequenced: synovial fluid, either unsorted or a sorted T cell fraction (not recorded which). The chain uses TRBV2 and TRBJ2-2; D perhaps matches TRBD2 (6 bases). CDR3 sequence reads: CASVSTAGHTGELFF. CDR3 nucleotides: TGTGCCTCCGTCTCCACCGCGGGGCATACCGGGGAGCTGTTTTTT.